The 4 T cell receptor beta chains reported below all come from one sample, sequenced in a study of cytomegalovirus exposure and HLA in healthy donors. PCR involved 60 Vbeta and 13 Jbeta primers. Clones were sequenced by immunoSEQ multiplex PCR, and TCRdb holds only the in-frame ones, with some missing. The sample records around 40,000 clones, around 77% being singletons. Sequenced: PBMCs. These TCRs come from a young man in good health and CMV-seronegative.

The rearrangement uses TRBV5-5 and TRBJ1-6, with D possibly matching TRBD1 (6 bases). The CDR3 is 13 amino acids. Trimming left V 1 base short and J 10 bases short, with 9 bases between. Germline V gene sequence: CDR1 SGHKS, CDR2 YYEKEE (reference sequence). This chain's CDR3 is CASSLSGESPLHF. The CDR3 nucleotides read TGTGCCAGCAGCTTGTCAGGGGAATCACCCCTCCACTTT.

This clone is a singleton in its sample. The gene calls are TRBV7-9 and TRBJ1-1, with a weak D call TRBD1 (5 bases). The CDR3 is 14 amino acids. Germline loops: CDR1 SEHNR, CDR2 FQNEAQ (reference sequence). V lost 5 bases, J lost 2 bases, and 12 bases lay in between. CDR3 protein: CASSVREGNTEAFF. The CDR3 nucleotides read TGTGCCAGCAGCGTCAGGGAGGGAAACACTGAAGCTTTCTTT.

The chain employs TRBV7-2 and TRBJ2-7; D is perhaps TRBD1 (5 bases). V was trimmed by 0 bases and J by 7 bases, leaving 13 bases between them. This CDR3 spans 14 amino acids. Germline V gene sequence: CDR1 SGHTA, CDR2 FQGNSA. DNA for the CDR3: TGTGCCAGCAGCTTAGCGCTAGGGGTTTCAGAGCAGTACTTC. It codes for CASSLALGVSEQYF.

The rearrangement uses TRBV6-5 and TRBJ1-2; D might be TRBD1 (6 bases). CDR3 length: 13 amino acids. V dropped 6 bases and J dropped 2 bases, with 10 bases sitting between them. Germline V gene lookup returns CDR1 MNHEY and CDR2 SVGAGI. The CDR3 nucleotides read TGTGCCAGCAGGCGTGACAGGAACTATGGCTACACCTTC. It is translated as CASRRDRNYGYTF.